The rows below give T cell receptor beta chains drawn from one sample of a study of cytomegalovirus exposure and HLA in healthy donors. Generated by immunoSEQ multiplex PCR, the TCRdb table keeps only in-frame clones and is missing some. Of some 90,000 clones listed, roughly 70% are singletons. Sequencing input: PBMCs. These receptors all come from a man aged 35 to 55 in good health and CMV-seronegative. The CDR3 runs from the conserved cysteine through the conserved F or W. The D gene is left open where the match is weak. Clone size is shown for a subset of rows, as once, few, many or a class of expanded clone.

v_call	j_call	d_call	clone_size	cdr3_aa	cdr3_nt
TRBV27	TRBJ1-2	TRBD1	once	CASSLSGGPAYNYGYTF	TGTGCCAGCAGTTTATCAGGGGGCCCGGCTTATAACTATGGCTACACCTTC
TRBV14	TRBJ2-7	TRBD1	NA	CASSHQGQGYYEQYF	TGTGCCAGCAGCCATCAGGGACAGGGGTACTACGAGCAGTACTTC
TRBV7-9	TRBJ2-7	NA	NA	CASSFRGYEQYF	TGTGCCAGCAGCTTCAGGGGTTACGAGCAGTACTTC
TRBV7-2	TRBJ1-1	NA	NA	CASSLTQNTEAFF	TGTGCCAGCAGCTTGACACAGAACACTGAAGCTTTCTTT
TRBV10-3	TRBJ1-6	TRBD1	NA	CAISVGRDSNSPLHF	TGTGCCATCAGCGTCGGCCGGGACAGCAATTCACCCCTCCACTTT
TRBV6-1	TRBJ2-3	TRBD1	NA	CASAGGWGDTDTQYF	TGTGCCAGCGCAGGGGGCTGGGGGGACACAGATACGCAGTATTTT
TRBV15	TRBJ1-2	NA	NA	CATSRERTLTGGYTF	TGTGCCACCAGCAGAGAGAGGACTCTGACCGGTGGCTACACCTTC
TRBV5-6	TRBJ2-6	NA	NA	CASSLGTSQSVLTF	TGTGCCAGCAGCTTGGGGACATCGCAGAGCGTCCTGACTTTC
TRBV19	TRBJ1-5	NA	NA	CASSIRDSNQPQHF	TGTGCCAGTAGTATTCGGGATAGCAATCAGCCCCAGCATTTT
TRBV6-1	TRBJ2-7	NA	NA	CASSASRGHPSYEQYF	TGTGCCAGCAGTGCCTCTCGGGGTCATCCCTCCTACGAGCAGTACTTC
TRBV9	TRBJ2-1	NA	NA	CASSPTAENEQFF	TGTGCCAGCAGCCCTACAGCGGAGAATGAGCAGTTCTTC
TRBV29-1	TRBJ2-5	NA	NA	CSVDELAIQETQYF	TGCAGCGTTGACGAACTAGCAATCCAAGAGACCCAGTACTTC
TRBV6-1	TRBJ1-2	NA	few	CASSDPGASNYGYTF	TGTGCCAGCAGTGATCCGGGAGCCTCCAACTATGGCTACACCTTC
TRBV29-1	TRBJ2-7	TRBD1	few	CSVEDGTGWVYEQYF	TGCAGCGTTGAAGATGGGACAGGTTGGGTCTACGAGCAGTACTTC
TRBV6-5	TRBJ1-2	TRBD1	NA	CASTQGVYGYTF	TGTGCCAGCACCCAGGGGGTCTATGGCTACACCTTC
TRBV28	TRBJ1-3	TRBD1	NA	CASRGQGGGFGNTIYF	TGTGCCAGCAGGGGACAGGGCGGCGGGTTTGGAAACACCATATATTTT
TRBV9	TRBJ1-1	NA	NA	CASSARQKNTEAFF	TGTGCCAGCAGCGCCCGACAGAAGAACACTGAAGCTTTCTTT
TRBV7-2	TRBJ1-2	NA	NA	CASSPYRFYGYTF	TGTGCCAGCAGCCCATATCGGTTTTATGGCTACACCTTC
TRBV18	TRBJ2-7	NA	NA	CASSENYEQYF	TGTGCCAGCTCTGAGAACTACGAGCAGTACTTC
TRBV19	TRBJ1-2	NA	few	CASSMRSGEYYTF	TGTGCCAGTAGTATGCGGTCAGGGGAATACTACACCTTC
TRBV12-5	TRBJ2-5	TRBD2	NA	CASGPGSGGNQETQYF	TGTGCTAGTGGTCCAGGTAGCGGGGGGAACCAAGAGACCCAGTACTTC
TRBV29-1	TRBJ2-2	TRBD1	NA	CSVGSRDRENTGELFF	TGCAGCGTTGGGTCCCGGGACAGGGAAAACACCGGGGAGCTGTTTTTT
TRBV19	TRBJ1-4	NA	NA	CASTGGLATNEKLFF	TGTGCCAGTACGGGGGGGCTTGCAACTAATGAAAAACTGTTTTTT
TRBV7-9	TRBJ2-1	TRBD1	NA	CASSSSVGDRGGNEQFF	TGTGCCAGCAGCTCCTCAGTGGGGGACAGGGGCGGCAATGAGCAGTTCTTC
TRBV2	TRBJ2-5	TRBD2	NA	CASSSGGGSETQYF	TGTGCCAGCAGCAGTGGGGGGGGATCAGAGACCCAGTACTTC
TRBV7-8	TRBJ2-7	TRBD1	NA	CASSVSRDRGPERVFEQYF	TGTGCCAGCAGCGTAAGCCGGGACAGGGGCCCCGAACGGGTCTTCGAGCAGTACTTC
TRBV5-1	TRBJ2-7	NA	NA	CASSLAGGQGHSQYF	TGCGCCAGCAGCTTGGCCGGGGGGCAGGGGCATTCGCAGTACTTC
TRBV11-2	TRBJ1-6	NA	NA	CASSEGGSPLHF	TGTGCCAGCAGTGAGGGTGGTTCACCCCTCCACTTT
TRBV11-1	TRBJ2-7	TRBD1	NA	CASSPDRGPYEQYF	TGTGCCAGCAGCCCGGACAGGGGACCCTACGAGCAGTACTTC
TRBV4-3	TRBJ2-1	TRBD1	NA	CASSQSRSRTGLNNEQFF	TGCGCCAGCAGCCAATCGCGATCCAGGACAGGGTTGAACAATGAGCAGTTCTTC
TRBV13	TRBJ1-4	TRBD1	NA	CASSLSRTGGNEKLFF	TGTGCCAGCAGCCTCAGTCGGACAGGGGGCAATGAAAAACTGTTTTTT
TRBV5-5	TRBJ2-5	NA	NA	CASSFNRDPPRQETQYF	TGTGCCAGCAGCTTTAACAGGGACCCCCCTCGTCAAGAGACCCAGTACTTC
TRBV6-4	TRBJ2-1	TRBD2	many	CASSSGGSGEQFF	TGTGCCAGCAGTAGCGGGGGGAGTGGTGAGCAGTTCTTC
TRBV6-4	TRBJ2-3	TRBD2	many	CASSDSTSGGDTQYF	TGTGCCAGCAGTGACTCGACTAGCGGGGGGGATACGCAGTATTTT
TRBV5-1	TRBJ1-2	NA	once	CASSLAGTDGYTF	TGCGCCAGCAGCTTGGCTGGGACTGATGGCTACACCTTC
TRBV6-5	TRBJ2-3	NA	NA	CASSYTGVRVTDTQYF	TGTGCCAGCAGTTACACCGGGGTTCGCGTCACAGATACGCAGTATTTT
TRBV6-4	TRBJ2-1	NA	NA	CASSDSSGSYNEQFF	TGTGCCAGCAGTGACTCGTCAGGATCCTACAATGAGCAGTTCTTC
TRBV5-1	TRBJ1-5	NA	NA	CASSLVGSGQPQHF	TGCGCCAGCAGCTTGGTCGGCAGCGGACAGCCCCAGCATTTT
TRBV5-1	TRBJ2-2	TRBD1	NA	CASSLEAGQGSGELFF	TGCGCCAGCAGCTTGGAGGCGGGACAGGGCTCCGGGGAGCTGTTTTTT
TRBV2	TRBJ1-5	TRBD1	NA	CASSTRTGLNQPQHF	TGTGCCAGCAGTACCCGGACAGGCCTAAATCAGCCCCAGCATTTT
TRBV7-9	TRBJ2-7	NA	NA	CASSFGQGSYEQYF	TGTGCCAGCAGCTTCGGTCAGGGCTCCTACGAGCAGTACTTC
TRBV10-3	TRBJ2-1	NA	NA	CAIQQDHNEQFF	TGTGCCATCCAACAGGACCACAATGAGCAGTTCTTC
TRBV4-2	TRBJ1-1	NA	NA	CASSQGQAPYYTEAFF	TGTGCCAGCAGCCAAGGACAGGCACCTTATTACACTGAAGCTTTCTTT
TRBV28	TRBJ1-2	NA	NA	CASSLFNNYGYTF	TGTGCCAGCAGTTTATTCAATAACTATGGCTACACCTTC
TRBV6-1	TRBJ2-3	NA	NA	CASSEISGGPDTQYF	TGTGCCAGCAGTGAGATTAGCGGAGGGCCAGATACGCAGTATTTT
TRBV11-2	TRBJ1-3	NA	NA	CASSLTDSSGNTIYF	TGTGCCAGCAGCTTAACGGACAGCTCTGGAAACACCATATATTTT
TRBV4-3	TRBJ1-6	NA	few	CASSQGAHSSYNSPLHF	TGCGCCAGCAGCCAAGGTGCCCATAGCTCCTATAATTCACCCCTCCACTTT
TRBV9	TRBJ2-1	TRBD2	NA	CASSFHKRGGGDEQFF	TGTGCCAGCAGCTTCCATAAGCGGGGGGGAGGGGATGAGCAGTTCTTC
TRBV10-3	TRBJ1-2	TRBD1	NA	CAISGSWTGGAGYTF	TGTGCCATCAGTGGGAGCTGGACAGGGGGCGCAGGCTACACCTTC
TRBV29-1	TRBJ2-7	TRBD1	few	CSSGDRGEQYF	TGCAGTTCAGGGGACAGGGGCGAGCAGTACTTC
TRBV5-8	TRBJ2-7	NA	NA	CASSLEQGKYF	TGTGCCAGCAGCTTGGAACAGGGAAAGTACTTC
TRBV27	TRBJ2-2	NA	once	CASSLWSRENTGELFF	TGTGCCAGCAGTTTATGGTCGCGGGAAAACACCGGGGAGCTGTTTTTT
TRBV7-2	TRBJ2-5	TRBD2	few	CASSPTLAGGRETQYF	TGTGCCAGCAGCCCAACGCTAGCGGGGGGGCGGGAGACCCAGTACTTC
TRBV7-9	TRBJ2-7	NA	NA	CSSSSGGVRNEQYF	TGTTCCAGCAGCTCTGGCGGGGTCCGGAACGAGCAGTACTTC